Presented here are 17 T cell receptor beta chains from one specimen sequenced in a study of prognosis after radiotherapy for stage I lung cancer. Genomic DNA provided the template from which TCR beta CDR3 was amplified by two-round multiplex PCR. The authors ran first-round PCR with primers specific to each TRBV and TRBJ gene. TCRdb itself ran the multiplex PCR reads through MiXCR, one entry per CDR3 protein. The sample has some 15,000 distinct CDR3 sequences; roughly 30% are singletons. The sequencing here drew on PBMCs, taken before or after stereotactic body radiation therapy (not recorded which). These receptors came from a donor over 45 with non-small cell lung cancer.

In this sample, this clonotype turned up many times. The chain couples TRBV28 to TRBJ1-2; D is perhaps TRBD1 (6 bases). The germline V gene has CDR1 MDHEN and CDR2 SYDVKM. Trimming took off 2 bases at V and 8 bases at J, with 21 bases between the two ends. The CDR3 extends over 16 amino acids. CDR3 in amino acids: CASSLSPGAGLQGYTF. The DNA of the CDR3 is TGTGCCAGCAGTTTAAGTCCGGGGGCGGGCTTGCAGGGCTACACCTTC.

As for this clonotype: A far larger clone lies a single base away; this is likely a read error. The rearrangement links TRBV6-1 to TRBJ1-6; 7 bases are a match to TRBD1. The germline CDR1 and CDR2 sequences are MNHNS and SASEGT. J was trimmed by 8 bases and V by 6 bases; bases with no gene match: 4. This CDR3 is built from 13 residues. The CDR3 spells CASRGDSYSPLHF. CDR3 in DNA: TGTGCCAGCAGGGGGGACAGCTATTCACCCCTCCACTTT.

This clonotype was detected ten times or more. CDR3 sequence reads: CASSIRQNTEAFF. The CDR3 DNA sequence: TGTGCCAGCAGTATTCGACAGAACACTGAAGCTTTCTTT. The J gene is TRBJ1-1, the V gene TRBV27, with D uncertain. The V end lost 5 bases, the J end lost 1 base, and 8 bases lay between the germline ends. Germline CDR1 and CDR2: MNHEY and SMNVEV (reference sequence). There are 13 residues in the CDR3.

This clonotype has only one observation. One end of the junction is discordant with germline, which a read error may explain. The chain employs TRBV20-1 and TRBJ1-1; D is ambiguous. The CDR3 consists of 11 residues. The germline V gene has CDR1 DFQATT and CDR2 SNEGSKA (reference sequence). The CDR3 region is CRARDNDEAFF. Here the CDR3 DNA reads TGCAGAGCTAGAGATAACGATGAAGCCTTCTTT.

In its sample, this clonotype is medium-sized. The rearrangement uses TRBV27 and TRBJ1-2, with D possibly TRBD1 on 5 matching bases. Germline CDR1 MNHEY, CDR2 SMNVEV (reference sequence). The V end lost 6 bases, the J end lost 2 bases, and 16 bases lay between the germline ends. The CDR3 extends over 15 amino acids. The CDR3 loop is CASRAYGGGNYGYTF. The CDR3 DNA follows: TGTGCCAGCAGAGCGTATGGGGGGGGGAACTATGGCTACACCTTC.

This clonotype has ten or more counts. The rearrangement uses TRBV10-2 and TRBJ2-7; the D gene is possibly TRBD1 (5 bases). CDR3 length: 14 amino acids. Trimming removed 2 bases from V and 3 bases from J, with 11 bases in between. CDR1 is WSHSY, CDR2 SAAADI, per germline. The CDR3 nucleotides are TGCGCCAGCAGTGAGCCAGACAGTAACTACGAGCAGTACTTC. Translation: CASSEPDSNYEQYF.

Ten or more counts support this clonotype. The chain has TRBV29-1 and TRBJ1-6; 7 bases are a match to TRBD1. With 7 bases clipped from V and 7 bases from J, the junction kept 7 bases outside the gene matches. The germline V gene encodes CDR1 SQVTM and CDR2 ANQGSEA. This CDR3 contains 13 residues. CDR3 region: CSATEGANSPLHF. The CDR3 nucleotides are TGCAGCGCGACAGAGGGGGCAAATTCACCCCTCCACTTT.

This clonotype has at least ten counts. The chain combines TRBV28 with TRBJ1-5; TRBD1 matches at 7 bases. Germline V gene sequence: CDR1 MDHEN, CDR2 SYDVKM. The CDR3 length is 14 residues. The junction had 7 bases not matched to a gene; V was cut back by 6 bases and J by 5 bases. As DNA, the CDR3 is TGTGCCAGCAGGGGCTCGACAGGGTATCAGCCCCAGCATTTT. It is translated as CASRGSTGYQPQHF.

Note on this clonotype: One end of the junction fails to match germline, which may point to a read error. The CDR3 bases are TGTGCCAACAGCCCAGGGTTGGGGCAGCCCCAGCATTTC. Its translation: CANSPGLGQPQHF. The chain is built from TRBV7-2 and TRBJ1-5; the D gene is possibly TRBD1 (5 bases). CDR1 and CDR2 (germline): SGHTA, FQGNSA. The CDR3 is 13 amino acids.

V usage is TRBV27 and J usage is TRBJ2-7, with a possible D match to TRBD1 (6 bases). V was clipped by 4 bases and J by 5 bases, with 15 bases between them. The CDR3 consists of 14 residues. Germline V gene lookup returns CDR1 MNHEY and CDR2 SMNVEV (reference sequence). The CDR3 coding sequence is TGTGCCAGCAGTTGCCGGGACATTCCCCACGAGCAGTACTTC. It specifies CASSCRDIPHEQYF.

The genes are TRBV6-2 or TRBV6-3 and TRBJ1-5; possible D gene TRBD1, 6 bases. CDR3 length: 12 residues. Germline loops: CDR1 MNHEY, CDR2 SVGEGT. V gave up 2 bases and J gave up 15 bases, with 14 bases separating them. The CDR3 DNA sequence: TGTGCCAGCAGTTACAGGGACAATCAGCCGCATTTT. It encodes CASSYRDNQPHF.

This clonotype was recorded many times. The chain couples TRBV20-1 to TRBJ2-1; D not certain. This CDR3 spans 15 amino acids. CDR1 is DFQATT and CDR2 is SNEGSKA in the germline V gene (reference sequence). Trimming pared 0 bases from V and 7 bases from J, leaving 16 bases between. CDR3 sequence (DNA): TGCAGTGCTAGAGATTTCAGGAGACTTAAAAATGAGCAGTTCTTC. It translates to CSARDFRRLKNEQFF.

This clonotype was seen ten or more times. The chain couples TRBV12-3 or TRBV12-4 to TRBJ2-3; D may correspond to TRBD1 or TRBD2 (5 bases each). The CDR3 loop spans 13 amino acids. Trimming stripped 2 bases from V and 9 bases from J, with 12 bases between. The CDR3 spells CASSLTGPGTQYF. DNA for the CDR3: TGTGCCAGCAGTTTAACGGGGCCGGGGACGCAGTATTTT.

The CDR3 reads CDSRDIAGEWGYTDTQYF. The CDR3 region has the DNA TGTGACAGCAGAGATATAGCGGGAGAGTGGGGCTACACAGATACGCAGTATTTT. This chain joins TRBV15 and TRBJ2-3; 9 nucleotides align to TRBD2. The germline gives CDR1 LNHNV, CDR2 YYDKDF (reference sequence). CDR3 length equals 18 residues.

This clonotype was found many times. The V call is TRBV11-2, the J call TRBJ2-1; D ambiguous. Germline V gene data show CDR1 as SGHAT and CDR2 as FQNNGV. With 8 bases removed from V and 10 bases from J, the gap between germline ends came to 18 bases. The CDR3 has 13 amino acids. The DNA of the CDR3 is TGTGCCAGCGGCCAACAGAATCTGGGGGAGCAGTTCTTC. Amino acids: CASGQQNLGEQFF.

This clonotype was counted ten times or more. The chain couples TRBV5-1 to TRBJ2-7, with 9 positions matching TRBD2. The CDR3 is 14 residues long. V trimming: 4 bases; J trimming: 3 bases; junction bases outside the gene matches: 5. The germline V gene has CDR1 SGHRS and CDR2 YFSETQ. The CDR3 sequence: CASSSGLASYEQYF. DNA for the CDR3: TGCGCCAGCAGCAGCGGACTAGCGAGCTACGAGCAGTACTTC.

This clonotype was seen once. The CDR3 does not end in the conserved phenylalanine or tryptophan, so this is likely a read error. This sequence joins TRBV6-1 and TRBJ1-3; perhaps TRBD1 as D (5 bases). Germline lookup yields CDR1 MNHNS and CDR2 SASEGT. This CDR3 region has 15 residues. CDR3 coding DNA: TGTGCCAGCAGTACCGGGACTACCTCTGGAAACACGATATATATT. It is translated as CASSTGTTSGNTIYI.